Following are 13 T cell receptor beta chains from one sample sequenced in a study of blood T cell repertoires in COVID-19. Repertoires were generated with immunoSEQ multiplex PCR, while TCRdb's copy carries only in-frame clones and drops some. The table lists around 240,000 clones, approximately 90% of them singletons. Input material: PBMCs or T cells enriched from blood (not recorded which). The receptors come from a human donor in a cohort exposed to, infected with or recovered from COVID-19 (not recorded which). The donor label of this sample is uncertain.

The rearrangement joins TRBV5-1 to TRBJ1-1, with TRBD1 as a possible D gene (5 bases). Germline-derived CDR1 and CDR2 are SGHRS and YFSETQ. This CDR3 is 17 amino acids long. V lost 6 bases to trimming and J lost 10 bases, with 31 bases between them. Written as DNA, the CDR3 is TGCGCCAGCACTTTTAATCGGACACTGGGCAGGGATCGAATAGCTTTCTTT. Its translation: CASTFNRTLGRDRIAFF.

The chain uses TRBV6-6 and TRBJ1-1; possibly TRBD1 for D (5 bases). Germline lookup yields CDR1 MNHNY and CDR2 SVGAGI (reference sequence). CDR3 length: 15 amino acids. Deletions cut 2 bases from V and 5 bases from J, with 15 bases between. For the CDR3, the DNA is TGTGCCAGCAGTTACGGTGGGGGGTTAGGGACTGAAGCTTTCTTT. Protein sequence: CASSYGGGLGTEAFF.

The CDR3 bases are TGCGCCAGCAGCTTTTCCGACTTAATCTCTGGAAACACCATATATTTT. This translates into CASSFSDLISGNTIYF. The chain has TRBV5-1 and TRBJ1-3; unclear D gene. Trimming left V 2 bases short and J 0 bases short, with 12 bases between. From germline, CDR1 is SGHRS and CDR2 YFSETQ. The CDR3 sequence is 16 residues long.

The chain has TRBV4-3 and TRBJ1-1; tentative D call: TRBD1 (6 bases). V lost 1 base to trimming and J lost 12 bases, with 21 bases between them. The CDR3 is 15 amino acids. Per germline, CDR1 LGHNA and CDR2 YSLEER. The CDR3 is CASSQGSGTPEESFF. The CDR3 DNA sequence: TGCGCCAGCAGCCAAGGCTCCGGGACACCCGAAGAATCTTTCTTT.

The chain joins TRBV5-5 to TRBJ2-2; 8 nucleotides match TRBD1. The CDR3 consists of 15 residues. After removal of 2 bases from V and 6 bases from J, the junction contained 6 bases not matched to a gene. The germline gives CDR1 SGHKS, CDR2 YYEKEE (reference sequence). For the CDR3, the DNA is TGTGCCAGCAGCTTTCAACAGGGGGGAGCCGGGGAGCTGTTTTTT. It codes for CASSFQQGGAGELFF.

The rearrangement uses TRBV9 and TRBJ1-2, with TRBD1 as a possible D gene (6 bases). This CDR3 is built from 14 residues. V was clipped by 3 bases and J by 5 bases, with 14 bases between them. Germline V gene sequence: CDR1 SGDLS, CDR2 YYNGEE. Here the CDR3 reads CASSATTGFYGYTF. DNA for the CDR3: TGTGCCAGCAGCGCCACTACAGGGTTTTATGGCTACACCTTC.

This clone was picked up a small number of times. This sequence joins TRBV10-1 and TRBJ1-2; the match to TRBD1 covers 7 bases. Germline loops: CDR1 WNHNN, CDR2 SYGVQD (reference sequence). The CDR3 length is 14 residues. J gave up 8 bases and V 0 bases, and 6 bases lay outside the gene matches. CDR3 residues: CASSESRTGGGYTF. The CDR3 coding sequence is TGCGCCAGCAGTGAGTCTCGGACAGGTGGAGGCTACACCTTC.

The rearrangement joins TRBV7-3 to TRBJ2-6; a possible D gene is TRBD1 (6 bases). This CDR3 comprises 17 residues. CDR1 and CDR2 (germline): SGHTA, FQGTGA. V lost 0 bases and J lost 4, with 13 bases in between. CDR3 nucleotide sequence: TGTGCCAGCAGCTTAACCCCAACAGGGACCGGGGCCAACGTCCTGACTTTC. Encoded protein: CASSLTPTGTGANVLTF.

The gene calls are TRBV6-4 and TRBJ1-1, with D perhaps TRBD1 (6 bases). The V end was cut by 9 bases, the J end by 9 bases, with 11 bases between. The CDR3 loop spans 10 amino acids. Germline CDR1 is MRHNA and CDR2 is SNTAGT. Here the CDR3 DNA reads TGTGCCAGGTGGACAGACAAAGCTTTCTTT. The encoded protein is CARWTDKAFF.

The chain is built from TRBV12-3 or TRBV12-4 and TRBJ1-2; weak D call: TRBD1 (5 bases). V was trimmed by 2 bases and J by 7 bases, leaving 11 bases between them. This CDR3 spans 13 amino acids. The CDR3 reads CASSLSGLRGYTF. In nucleotides, the CDR3 is TGTGCCAGCAGTTTATCAGGGCTCCGTGGCTACACCTTC.

This rearrangement joins TRBV6-4 to TRBJ1-1; 10 nucleotides match TRBD1. Trimming at V came to 0 bases and at J to 7 bases, leaving 2 bases not matched to a gene. Per germline, CDR1 MRHNA and CDR2 SNTAGT. This CDR3 spans 14 amino acids. The CDR3 region has the DNA TGTGCCAGCAGTGACTCGAGGACAGGGGGTGAAGCTTTCTTT. Translating gives CASSDSRTGGEAFF.

The genes are TRBV4-1 and TRBJ1-4, with 7 bases identical to TRBD1. V lost 0 bases to trimming and J lost 8 bases; unmatched junction nucleotides: 12. Germline loops: CDR1 MGHRA, CDR2 YSYEKL. The CDR3 sequence is 17 residues long. The CDR3 loop is CASSQEGTRGLGEKLFF. The DNA of the CDR3 is TGCGCCAGCAGCCAAGAGGGGACCAGGGGGTTGGGGGAAAAACTGTTTTTT.

The CDR3 reads CASSPPGQGARYGYTF. The CDR3 DNA sequence: TGTGCCAGCTCACCACCGGGACAGGGGGCTCGGTATGGCTACACCTTC. The chain recombines TRBV18 with TRBJ1-2; 12 bases line up with TRBD1. J gave up 5 bases and V 0 bases, and 4 bases lay outside the gene matches. CDR3 size: 16 residues. The V gene's germline CDR1 is KGHSH and CDR2 LQKENI.